This T cell receptor beta chain was recovered during a study of shared clonotypes between healthy human individuals. CDR1 is SEHNR and CDR2 is FQNEAQ in the germline V gene (reference sequence). The V segment lost 7 bases and the J segment 1 base; nucleotides outside the gene matches: 18. The CDR3 has 19 amino acids. CD45RO-negative cells were positively selected for CCR7, leaving out terminally differentiated effector memory CD45RA+ cells. All the donors were Caucasian adults who lived in Nashville, Tennessee. The assay was immunoSEQ multiplex PCR, and TCRdb's table has in-frame clones only and misses some. The sample includes some 2 million clones, less than 95% of them seen just once.

The sequencing input was naive CD8+ T cells sorted from blood. The rearrangement joins TRBV7-9 to TRBJ2-1, with TRBD2 matching 8 bases. This TCR was sampled from a man younger than 35 in good health. The CDR3, as DNA: TGTGCCAGCACCACAACCGAGTCTTCTAGCGGGTATTCCTACAATGAGCAGTTCTTC. Amino acid sequence: CASTTTESSSGYSYNEQFF.